Each of the 12 T cell receptor beta chains below was sequenced from the same sample in a study of T cells after yellow fever vaccination. Each CDR3 protein is one row after TCRdb ran MiXCR on the 5' RACE reads. The sample lists approximately 510,000 distinct CDR3 sequences, 21% occurring once. Sequencing used PBMCs, obtained roughly 20 days after the first yellow fever vaccination. The receptors here all came from a man aged 18 to 35 who received the YFV17D yellow fever vaccine.

CDR3 coding DNA: TGTGCCAGCAGCTTGAGCACCGGGGAGACCCAGTACTTC. Translating it yields CASSLSTGETQYF. The chain couples TRBV5-6 to TRBJ2-5; D call uncertain. The CDR3 is 13 amino acids. V was pared by 1 base and J by 5 bases, with 9 bases between. Germline CDR1 and CDR2: SGHDT and YYEEEE.

The chain uses TRBV6-4 and TRBJ1-6, with D unresolved. Germline assignment: CDR1 MRHNA and CDR2 SNTAGT. V lost 0 bases and J 11 bases, leaving 8 bases between the germline ends. This CDR3 is built from 13 residues. CDR3 sequence: CASSDSAVAPLHF. The CDR3 region has the DNA TGTGCCAGCAGTGACTCAGCTGTCGCACCCCTCCACTTT.

This sequence joins TRBV5-6 and TRBJ2-6; 8 bases line up with TRBD1. The V and J ends lost 4 bases and 2 bases, in that order; junction bases with no gene match: 2. The CDR3 length is 15 residues. Germline V gene sequence: CDR1 SGHDT, CDR2 YYEEEE. This CDR3 reads CASSRRGPGANVLTF. CDR3 DNA sequence: TGTGCCAGCAGCCGCAGGGGGCCTGGGGCCAACGTCCTGACTTTC.

This clonotype was seen a handful of times. The chain links TRBV27 to TRBJ1-2; perhaps TRBD1 as D (6 bases). V lost 3 bases to trimming and J lost 8 bases, with 22 bases between them. The germline V gene has CDR1 MNHEY and CDR2 SMNVEV (reference sequence). CDR3 length: 16 residues. Here the CDR3 reads CASSFRGGVNTGGYTF. The DNA for the CDR3 is TGTGCCAGCAGTTTCCGAGGGGGGGTAAACACTGGAGGCTACACCTTC.

This clonotype has more than one count but fewer than ten. This chain links TRBV12-3 or TRBV12-4 with TRBJ2-4; D not resolved. Trimming stripped 5 bases from V and 1 base from J, with 3 bases between. This CDR3 comprises 12 residues. CDR3 in amino acids: CASSPAKNIQYF. For the CDR3, the DNA is TGTGCCAGCAGTCCCGCCAAAAACATTCAGTACTTC.

There are a few counts of this clonotype. In DNA, the CDR3 is TGTGCCAGCACAAGCGGGGCAGCCGGCTCCTACGAGCAGTACGTC. Its translation is CASTSGAAGSYEQYV. This rearrangement joins TRBV6-2 or TRBV6-3 to TRBJ2-7; 7 bases line up with TRBD2. Germline lookup yields CDR1 MNHEY and CDR2 SVGEGT. The length of the CDR3 is 15 residues. V lost 7 bases and J lost 0; bases outside the gene matches: 9.

This clonotype showed up just a few times. This rearrangement joins TRBV3-1 to TRBJ1-1, with D possibly matching TRBD1 (6 bases). The CDR3 runs to 13 residues. Germline CDR1 and CDR2: LGHDT and YNNKEL (reference sequence). V dropped 4 bases and J dropped 7 bases, with 13 bases sitting between them. As DNA, the CDR3 is TGTGCCAGCAGCCGGTTAGGGGGGATTGAAGCTTTCTTT. Translation: CASSRLGGIEAFF.

This clonotype was counted at least ten times. The rearrangement joins TRBV7-3 to TRBJ2-7; 8 bases are shared with TRBD1. The CDR3 covers 14 residues. Germline-derived CDR1 and CDR2 are SGHTA and FQGTGA. V trimming: 6 bases; J trimming: 2 bases; junction bases outside the gene matches: 6. This chain's CDR3 is CASRSGQGTYEQYF. Written as DNA, the CDR3 is TGTGCCAGCAGGTCCGGACAGGGAACCTACGAGCAGTACTTC.

This clonotype was recorded a few times. The chain combines TRBV12-5 with TRBJ2-3; weak D call: TRBD2 (7 bases). Germline values: CDR1 LGHNT, CDR2 FRNRAP. CDR3 length: 15 amino acids. Trimming cost V 0 bases and J 6 bases, with 13 bases left between them. The CDR3 nucleotides are TGTGCTAGTGGTTTGGTCGCGGGGGCAGCGGATACGCAGTATTTT. It encodes CASGLVAGAADTQYF.

The J gene is TRBJ1-3, the V gene TRBV30; 7 positions match TRBD1. This CDR3 spans 12 amino acids. Germline V CDR1 and CDR2: GTSNPN, SVGIG (reference sequence). J was trimmed by 8 bases and V by 4 bases; bases with no gene match: 5. The chain's CDR3 is CAWNRGADTIYF. CDR3 coding DNA: TGTGCCTGGAACAGGGGAGCAGACACCATATATTTT.

This clonotype came up a few times. This chain uses TRBV5-1 with TRBJ2-7, with 7 positions matching TRBD1. Germline V gene lookup returns CDR1 SGHRS and CDR2 YFSETQ. This CDR3 comprises 13 residues. V gave up 7 bases and J gave up 0 bases; unmatched junction bases: 4. Here the CDR3 reads CASGTDYSYEQYF. The CDR3 DNA reads as TGCGCCAGCGGGACAGATTACTCCTACGAGCAGTACTTC.

CDR3 sequence: CASCLGGSLYTEAFF. The CDR3 DNA follows: TGTGCCAGCTGTCTAGGTGGGAGCTTATACACTGAAGCTTTCTTT. This sequence joins TRBV7-9 and TRBJ1-1; no clear D gene. There are 15 residues in the CDR3. Per the germline V gene, CDR1 is SEHNR and CDR2 is FQNEAQ (reference sequence). The V end lost 8 bases, the J end lost 3 bases, and 19 bases lay between the germline ends.